One and the same sample provided the 25 T cell receptor beta chains below, sequenced in a study of CD4 T cells in relation to SARS-CoV-2 and coronaviruses. Their antigens remain unidentified. CD4+ T cells from unexposed donors were obtained before the COVID-19 pandemic (2011-2018). After roughly ten days of culture, CD4+ T cells were isolated. Produced via immunoSEQ multiplex PCR; TCRdb's table is partial and in-frame only. The sample consists of 15,000 to 19,000 clones, under 85% of them appearing once. Sample: CD4+ T cells from PBMCs, cultured in vitro. These receptors were collected from a human donor in good health.

The V gene is TRBV6-5, the J gene TRBJ1-5; D might be TRBD1 (6 bases). The CDR3 extends over 14 amino acids. Germline loops: CDR1 MNHEY, CDR2 SVGAGI. Trimming took 5 bases from V and 2 from J, leaving 10 bases between them. CDR3 sequence: CASSQQGGNQPQHF. The CDR3 coding sequence is TGTGCCAGCAGTCAACAGGGTGGCAATCAGCCCCAGCATTTT.

The V call is TRBV6-5, the J call TRBJ2-1, with D uncertain. The CDR3 totals 15 residues. Germline V gives CDR1 MNHEY, CDR2 SVGAGI. V gave up 7 bases and J gave up 1 base, with 14 bases separating them. DNA for the CDR3: TGTGCCAGCACATGGGAAATCGGATCCTACAATGAGCAGTTCTTC. Protein: CASTWEIGSYNEQFF.

The chain links TRBV7-5 to TRBJ2-7; TRBD1 is the table's D call and was not checked against the DNA. TRBV7-5 is shown as a pseudogene. The CDR3 runs to 14 residues. CDR3 nucleotides: TGTGCCAGAAGCCCGGCGGACACCTCCTACGAGCAGTACTTC. This gives the protein CARSPADTSYEQYF.

This clone was observed a few times. The CDR3 DNA is TGTGCCATCGCAAACCTACAGGGGGCACTTTACGAGCAGTACTTC. Translation gives CAIANLQGALYEQYF. V usage is TRBV10-3 and J usage is TRBJ2-7; 9 bases agree with TRBD1. CDR3 size: 15 residues. Germline CDR1 is ENHRY and CDR2 is SYGVKD. V gave up 8 bases and J gave up 4 bases; unmatched junction bases: 12.

The rearrangement joins TRBV15 to TRBJ2-4, with no clear D. V lost 1 base to trimming and J lost 4 bases, with 11 bases between them. Per germline, CDR1 LNHNV and CDR2 YYDKDF (reference sequence). This CDR3 is 15 amino acids long. The DNA of the CDR3 is TGTGCCACCAGCAGAGTTTCAGATAATAAAAACATTCAGTACTTC. It encodes CATSRVSDNKNIQYF.

The chain uses TRBV3-1 (or the pseudogene TRBV3-2) and TRBJ2-7; TRBD1 agrees at 8 bases. Germline-derived CDR1 and CDR2 are LGHDT and YNNKEL (reference sequence). CDR3 length: 15 amino acids. Germline trimming cut 4 bases from V and 4 bases from J; bases unmatched to any gene: 9. CDR3 nucleotides: TGTGCCAGCAGCCTGACCGGCAGGGGGCTATACGAGCAGTACTTC. Protein sequence: CASSLTGRGLYEQYF.

V is TRBV6-2 or TRBV6-3 and J is TRBJ2-1, with TRBD2 identical over 10 bases. This CDR3 comprises 16 residues. Germline values: CDR1 MNHEY, CDR2 SVGEGT. With 6 bases clipped from V and 6 bases from J, the junction kept 11 bases outside the gene matches. The CDR3 region has the DNA TGTGCCAGCAGCATATCCCTAGCGGGAGTTAGCAATGAGCAGTTCTTC. Translated: CASSISLAGVSNEQFF.

V gene TRBV7-9 combines with J gene TRBJ1-3, with D perhaps matching TRBD1 (5 bases). There are 14 residues in the CDR3. The germline V gene has CDR1 SEHNR and CDR2 FQNEAQ (reference sequence). V lost 5 bases and J lost 0, with 8 bases in between. The CDR3, as DNA: TGTGCCAGCAGCACGACAGCCTCTGGAAACACCATATATTTT. Protein: CASSTTASGNTIYF.

This clone appeared once. The chain couples TRBV19 to TRBJ2-7; D perhaps matches TRBD1 (6 bases). Trimming took 7 bases from V and 4 from J, leaving 17 bases between them. Germline V gene sequence: CDR1 LNHDA, CDR2 SQIVND (reference sequence). This CDR3 has 14 residues. Written as DNA, the CDR3 is TGTGCCAGTAACAAACAGGGTGATAGTTACGAGCAGTACTTC. Translated, it gives CASNKQGDSYEQYF.

The V gene is TRBV11-3, the J gene TRBJ2-1, with D unclear. Germline V gives CDR1 SGHNT, CDR2 YENEEA. The length of the CDR3 is 14 residues. V shed 3 bases and J shed 7 bases, with 13 bases lying between them. CDR3 nucleotides: TGTGCCAGCAGCTTCGGTCAAGCACGGAATGAGCAGTTCTTC. Translated: CASSFGQARNEQFF.

The chain is built from TRBV28 and TRBJ2-5; 8 bases line up with TRBD1. Germline CDR1 and CDR2: MDHEN and SYDVKM. CDR3 length equals 19 residues. V was pared by 6 bases and J by 3 bases, with 21 bases of the junction left unmatched. CDR3: CASRFYQGAQEEDEETQYF. The CDR3 nucleotides are TGTGCCAGCAGGTTCTACCAGGGGGCGCAGGAGGAGGACGAAGAGACCCAGTACTTC. Complete variable domain (other parts from reference TRBV28 and TRBJ2-5): DVKVTQSSRYLVKRTGEKVFLECVQDMDHENMFWYRQDPGLGLRLIYFSYDVKMKEKGDIPEGYSVSREKKERFSLILESASTNQTSMYLCASRFYQGAQEEDEETQYFGPGTRLLVL.

This clone was seen once. The chain couples TRBV7-9 to TRBJ1-4; D remains ambiguous. The CDR3 runs 13 residues. V lost 8 bases, J lost 8 bases, and 15 bases lay in between. Germline V lookup: CDR1 SEHNR, CDR2 FQNEAQ (reference sequence). CDR3 sequence (DNA): TGTGCCAGCGCGACGGACCTGGGGGAAAAACTGTTTTTT. It translates to CASATDLGEKLFF.

The rearrangement links TRBV5-8 to TRBJ2-6; 8 nucleotides agree with TRBD1. Germline-derived CDR1 and CDR2 are SGHTS and YDEGEE. The CDR3 spans 19 residues. J lost 3 bases, V lost 0 bases, and 11 bases had no gene match. The CDR3: CASSLVVRTGLGGANVLTF. The CDR3 DNA sequence: TGTGCCAGCAGCTTGGTGGTTCGGACAGGGCTTGGTGGGGCCAACGTCCTGACTTTC.

The sample holds a few counts of this clone. The chain employs TRBV7-3 and TRBJ2-6, with TRBD2 identical over 11 bases. V dropped 7 bases and J dropped 1; count of bases not matched to a gene: 6. The CDR3 is made up of 17 amino acids. CDR1 and CDR2 (germline): SGHTA, FQGTGA. The CDR3 spells CASTPGLAGSGANVLTF. CDR3 bases: TGTGCCAGCACCCCAGGACTAGCGGGTTCTGGGGCCAACGTCCTGACTTTC.

The chain joins TRBV6-5 to TRBJ2-2, with D perhaps being TRBD1 or TRBD2 (5 bases each). CDR1 and CDR2 (germline): MNHEY, SVGAGI. V was trimmed by 6 bases and J by 1 base, leaving 12 bases between them. This CDR3 has 15 amino acids. The CDR3 DNA is TGTGCCAGCAGCGGGGCGGGTTTGAACACCGGGGAGCTGTTTTTT. Amino acids: CASSGAGLNTGELFF.

V and J are TRBV15 and TRBJ1-5; possible D gene TRBD1, 5 bases. This CDR3 comprises 14 residues. V lost 6 bases and J lost 2, with 11 bases in between. Germline V gene lookup returns CDR1 LNHNV and CDR2 YYDKDF (reference sequence). The CDR3 DNA reads TGTGCCACCAGAACCAGAGGGGGCAATCAGCCCCAGCATTTT. It translates to CATRTRGGNQPQHF.

The chain joins TRBV28 to TRBJ2-7; 11 positions match TRBD2. V gave up 7 bases and J gave up 6 bases; unmatched junction bases: 11. The CDR3 extends over 15 amino acids. Germline V gene sequence: CDR1 MDHEN, CDR2 SYDVKM. Written as DNA, the CDR3 is TGTGCCAGCACCCATAGCGGGAGGGCCAAGATCGAGCAGTACTTC. This translates into CASTHSGRAKIEQYF. The variable domain in full, completed from reference TRBV28 and TRBJ2-7, reads DVKVTQSSRYLVKRTGEKVFLECVQDMDHENMFWYRQDPGLGLRLIYFSYDVKMKEKGDIPEGYSVSREKKERFSLILESASTNQTSMYLCASTHSGRAKIEQYFGPGTRLTVT.

The chain links TRBV5-4 to TRBJ2-3; TRBD2 agrees at 12 bases. The CDR3 contains 15 residues. Looked up from germline, CDR1 is SGHNT and CDR2 is YYREEE (reference sequence). The J segment lost 6 bases and the V segment lost 5 bases, leaving 7 bases of the junction unmatched. The CDR3 DNA follows: TGTGCCAGCAGGTCCGGGACTAGCGGGTACGATACGCAGTATTTT. Its translation is CASRSGTSGYDTQYF.

This chain uses TRBV27 with TRBJ2-3; possible D gene TRBD2, 5 bases. This CDR3 region has 16 residues. V lost 4 bases to trimming and J lost 2 bases, with 16 bases between them. Germline CDR1 MNHEY, CDR2 SMNVEV (reference sequence). CDR3 sequence (DNA): TGTGCCAGCAGTTCCGCAGCGAGAGCGGTCACAGATACGCAGTATTTT. It yields the protein CASSSAARAVTDTQYF.

The J gene is TRBJ2-7, the V gene TRBV5-1; 7 nucleotides agree with TRBD1. This CDR3 spans 14 amino acids. Looked up from germline, CDR1 is SGHRS and CDR2 is YFSETQ. J gave up 5 bases and V 3 bases, and 8 bases lay outside the gene matches. For the CDR3, the DNA is TGCGCCAGCAGCTCAACAGGGGTCCGCCACGAGCAGTACTTC. It translates to CASSSTGVRHEQYF.

The chain carries TRBV30 and TRBJ1-4; 9 bases are a match to TRBD1. This CDR3 contains 15 residues. The germline V gene has CDR1 GTSNPN and CDR2 SVGIG (reference sequence). J gave up 5 bases and V 0 bases, and 4 bases lay outside the gene matches. DNA for the CDR3: TGTGCCTGGAGTGTACCCGGACAGGGGAATGAAAAACTGTTTTTT. Translated: CAWSVPGQGNEKLFF.

The chain employs TRBV20-1 and TRBJ2-5; either TRBD1 or TRBD2 may supply D (5 bases each). CDR3 length: 11 residues. Trimming took 4 bases from V and 10 from J, leaving 13 bases between them. The germline CDR1 and CDR2 sequences are DFQATT and SNEGSKA (reference sequence). The CDR3 sequence: CSAKRDPRQYF. The CDR3 DNA reads TGCAGTGCTAAAAGGGACCCTCGCCAGTACTTC.

The J gene is TRBJ2-7, the V gene TRBV25-1, with D possibly being TRBD1 (7 bases). V lost 1 base and J 7 bases, leaving 11 bases between the germline ends. This CDR3 has 13 amino acids. Germline V CDR1 and CDR2: MGHDK, SYGVNS. The CDR3: CASSEFAGGEQYF. Here the CDR3 DNA reads TGTGCCAGCAGTGAATTCGCAGGGGGGGAGCAGTACTTC.

This clone appeared a few times. The rearrangement joins TRBV19 to TRBJ2-7, with TRBD2 as a possible D gene (5 bases). There are 13 residues in the CDR3. Germline V gene lookup returns CDR1 LNHDA and CDR2 SQIVND (reference sequence). The germline V and J ends were trimmed by 5 bases and 1 base, with 9 bases remaining between them. For the CDR3, the DNA is TGTGCCAGTAGTTTCGGAGGATCCTACGAGCAGTACTTC. Translation gives CASSFGGSYEQYF.

This clone has just a few counts. The chain's CDR3 is CASSLVPSGRTNEQYF. In DNA form, the CDR3 reads TGTGCCAGCAGCTTAGTCCCTAGCGGGAGGACTAACGAGCAGTACTTC. The chain employs TRBV11-2 and TRBJ2-7; 11 bases fit TRBD2. J gave up 5 bases and V 1 base, and 7 bases lay outside the gene matches. The CDR3 contains 16 residues. Germline V gives CDR1 SGHAT, CDR2 FQNNGV.